Presented here are 26 T cell receptor beta chains from one specimen sequenced in a study of blood T cell repertoires in COVID-19. Generated by immunoSEQ multiplex PCR, the TCRdb table keeps only in-frame clones and is missing some. The data show about 300,000 clones, with roughly 82% seen just once and 1.5% to 2% held by the top ten. The sequenced sample was peripheral blood. The receptors come from a woman aged 45-59 years with acute or convalescent COVID-19.

This clone was seen just once. The chain links TRBV18 to TRBJ1-5; tentative D call: TRBD1 (5 bases). The ends were cut back, 3 bases at V and 7 bases at J, with 13 bases in the middle. The germline V gene encodes CDR1 KGHSH and CDR2 LQKENI. This CDR3 is 14 amino acids long. The CDR3, as DNA: TGTGCCAGCTCACCCATGGGGCTTAACCAGCCCCAGCATTTT. Translation gives CASSPMGLNQPQHF.

This sequence joins TRBV18 and TRBJ2-1; D gene ambiguous. V was trimmed by 2 bases and J by 1 base, leaving 9 bases between them. The CDR3 has 15 amino acids. The germline CDR1 and CDR2 sequences are KGHSH and LQKENI. The CDR3 reads CASSPGTPSYNEQFF. The CDR3 region has the DNA TGTGCCAGCTCACCAGGCACACCATCCTACAATGAGCAGTTCTTC.

This chain links TRBV19 with TRBJ2-1; 7 nucleotides agree with TRBD2. CDR1 LNHDA and CDR2 SQIVND come from the germline V gene (reference sequence). The V and J ends lost 2 bases and 2 bases, in that order; junction bases with no gene match: 0. This CDR3 comprises 14 residues. CDR3 DNA: TGTGCCAGTAGTATAAGCGGGGCCTACAATGAGCAGTTCTTC. It codes for CASSISGAYNEQFF.

The chain combines TRBV28 with TRBJ2-7; 9 bases are a match to TRBD2. The CDR3 length is 14 residues. Germline CDR1 MDHEN, CDR2 SYDVKM. V gave up 11 bases and J gave up 3 bases; unmatched junction bases: 11. The CDR3 region is CAGGGSGSYYEQYF. In DNA form, the CDR3 reads TGTGCCGGGGGGGGTAGCGGGAGTTACTACGAGCAGTACTTC.

J is TRBJ1-5 and V is TRBV2; D gene ambiguous. Trimming removed 7 bases from V and 7 bases from J, with 14 bases in between. Per the germline V gene, CDR1 is SNHLY and CDR2 is FYNNEI. This CDR3 is 13 amino acids long. The CDR3: CASKQGGWQPQHF. In DNA form, the CDR3 reads TGTGCCAGCAAACAAGGAGGCTGGCAGCCCCAGCATTTT.

J is TRBJ2-3 and V is TRBV27, with a possible D match to TRBD2 (5 bases). Germline CDR1 reads MNHEY; CDR2 reads SMNVEV (reference sequence). The CDR3 loop spans 14 amino acids. Trimming stripped 10 bases from V and 2 bases from J, with 16 bases between. CDR3 amino acids: CATAHRGVTDTQYF. DNA for the CDR3: TGTGCCACTGCCCATCGGGGAGTCACAGATACGCAGTATTTT.

This clone occurred once. This chain uses TRBV2 with TRBJ2-7; 9 bases are shared with TRBD1. Germline assignment: CDR1 SNHLY and CDR2 FYNNEI. This CDR3 comprises 14 residues. V gave up 6 bases and J gave up 7 bases; unmatched junction bases: 10. The chain's CDR3 is CASRPTGGTREQYF. The CDR3 DNA is TGTGCCAGCAGACCGACAGGGGGAACTAGAGAGCAGTACTTC.

The chain employs TRBV7-9 and TRBJ2-1; D not resolved. V was pared by 1 base and J by 13 bases, with 11 bases between. Germline V gene sequence: CDR1 SEHNR, CDR2 FQNEAQ (reference sequence). There are 12 residues in the CDR3. The CDR3 region is CASSLGAGFQFF. As DNA, the CDR3 is TGTGCCAGCAGCTTAGGGGCAGGCTTCCAGTTCTTC.

This sequence joins TRBV5-1 and TRBJ2-5; 9 bases match TRBD2. The germline V gene has CDR1 SGHRS and CDR2 YFSETQ. The V and J ends lost 3 bases and 4 bases, in that order; junction bases with no gene match: 1. This CDR3 comprises 13 residues. The CDR3 nucleotides read TGCGCCAGCAGCTCACTAGCGGGAGAGACCCAGTACTTC. Its protein is CASSSLAGETQYF.

The J gene is TRBJ1-6, the V gene TRBV18; perhaps TRBD1 as D (5 bases). The CDR3 spans 14 residues. The V end lost 2 bases, the J end lost 7 bases, and 9 bases lay between the germline ends. From germline, CDR1 is KGHSH and CDR2 LQKENI. The CDR3: CASSPGATNSPLHF. CDR3 nucleotide sequence: TGTGCCAGCTCACCAGGGGCGACCAATTCACCCCTCCACTTT.

This clone was recorded only once. The gene calls are TRBV7-7 and TRBJ2-1; 8 bases match TRBD2. V dropped 5 bases and J dropped 12; count of bases not matched to a gene: 15. This CDR3 contains 15 residues. The germline V gene has CDR1 SSHAT and CDR2 FNYEAQ (reference sequence). The CDR3 nucleotides are TGTGCCAGCAGCCCCTTTGGTGCAGCGGGAGACGTGCAGTTCTTC. Residues: CASSPFGAAGDVQFF.

The V call is TRBV5-6, the J call TRBJ2-7, with TRBD2 matching over 9 bases. The germline CDR1 and CDR2 sequences are SGHDT and YYEEEE. The CDR3 totals 13 residues. Losses at the gene ends were 4 bases for V and 6 bases for J; bases not matched to a gene: 5. DNA for the CDR3: TGTGCCAGCAGCCCACTGACTAGCGGCGAGCAGTACTTC. Translating it yields CASSPLTSGEQYF. Drawing the rest from reference TRBV5-6 and TRBJ2-7, the complete variable domain is DAGVTQSPTHLIKTRGQQVTLRCSPKSGHDTVSWYQQALGQGPQFIFQYYEEEERQRGNFPDRFSGHQFPNYSSELNVNALLLGDSALYLCASSPLTSGEQYFGPGTRLTVT.

This rearrangement joins TRBV30 to TRBJ2-1; D may be TRBD2 (5 bases). V shed 0 bases and J shed 2 bases, with 17 bases lying between them. Germline CDR1 reads GTSNPN; CDR2 reads SVGIG (reference sequence). This CDR3 spans 17 amino acids. CDR3 coding DNA: TGTGCCTGGAGTGTAGGAGGATGGCAGGCAGCCTACAATGAGCAGTTCTTC. Amino acid sequence: CAWSVGGWQAAYNEQFF.

The gene calls are TRBV7-2 and TRBJ2-3, with 10 bases fitting TRBD2. Germline-derived CDR1 and CDR2 are SGHTA and FQGNSA. The CDR3 has 18 amino acids. Germline trimming cut 2 bases from V and 4 bases from J; bases unmatched to any gene: 12. CDR3 in DNA: TGTGCCAGCAGCTTACGATCTAGCGGGAGAAGTGGTGCAGATACGCAGTATTTT. Protein product: CASSLRSSGRSGADTQYF.

The sample holds one count of this clone. The CDR3 here is CASSGYWGGSDYGYTF. The DNA of the CDR3 is TGTGCCAGCAGTGGATATTGGGGGGGCTCGGACTATGGCTACACCTTC. The chain joins TRBV25-1 to TRBJ1-2; TRBD1 might be the D (6 bases). V dropped 4 bases and J dropped 3 bases, with 18 bases sitting between them. The CDR3 is 16 amino acids. Germline assignment: CDR1 MGHDK and CDR2 SYGVNS.

The rearrangement uses TRBV19 and TRBJ2-7, with 11 bases fitting TRBD1. The trim removed 1 base at V and 5 bases at J, leaving 1 base unmatched. The CDR3 runs 14 residues. From germline, CDR1 is LNHDA and CDR2 SQIVND (reference sequence). CDR3 protein: CASSIGTGGDEQYF. The CDR3 nucleotides are TGTGCCAGTAGTATAGGGACAGGGGGCGACGAGCAGTACTTC.

The chain uses TRBV18 and TRBJ2-7; the match to TRBD1 covers 7 bases. The CDR3 loop spans 14 amino acids. CDR1 and CDR2 from the germline V gene are KGHSH and LQKENI. The J segment lost 2 bases and the V segment lost 2 bases, leaving 3 bases of the junction unmatched. The CDR3 DNA reads as TGTGCCAGCTCACCAAGGACAGGTGCCTACGAGCAGTACTTC. Protein sequence: CASSPRTGAYEQYF. The full variable domain, in which reference TRBV18 and TRBJ2-7 provide the parts outside the CDR3, is NAGVMQNPRHLVRRRGQEARLRCSPMKGHSHVYWYRQLPEEGLKFMVYLQKENIIDESGMPKERFSAEFPKEGPSILRIQQVVRGDSAAYFCASSPRTGAYEQYFGPGTRLTVT.

V gene TRBV27 combines with J gene TRBJ1-5; a weak D match, TRBD1 (6 bases). Per the germline V gene, CDR1 is MNHEY and CDR2 is SMNVEV (reference sequence). The CDR3 length is 14 residues. V was trimmed by 8 bases and J by 7 bases, leaving 18 bases between them. The CDR3 reads CASSRGINDQPQHF. In nucleotides, the CDR3 is TGTGCCAGCTCCAGGGGCATTAACGACCAGCCCCAGCATTTT.

The chain carries TRBV4-3 and TRBJ1-1, with unresolved D. V was clipped by 3 bases and J by 7 bases, with 15 bases between them. Germline V gives CDR1 LGHNA, CDR2 YSLEER. This CDR3 is built from 14 residues. The CDR3 reads CASSQGNGVDEAFF. The CDR3 DNA follows: TGCGCCAGCAGCCAGGGTAACGGGGTTGATGAAGCTTTCTTT.

This chain connects TRBV25-1 to TRBJ2-7, with D possibly matching TRBD1 (5 bases). V was shortened by 4 bases and J by 6 bases, with 19 bases between the two germline ends. Looked up from germline, CDR1 is MGHDK and CDR2 is SYGVNS. The CDR3 has 15 residues. Here the CDR3 DNA reads TGTGCCAGCAGTGGGGGTCAGGGATTAGTCGGCGAGCAGTACTTC. Protein product: CASSGGQGLVGEQYF.

CDR3 nucleotides: TGTGCCAGCAACCCAGGGCTTCCCTATGGCTACACCTTC. This gives the protein CASNPGLPYGYTF. The rearrangement links TRBV11-2 to TRBJ1-2; perhaps TRBD1 as D (5 bases). This CDR3 has 13 amino acids. V gave up 7 bases and J gave up 4 bases, with 13 bases separating them. CDR1 is SGHAT, CDR2 FQNNGV, per germline.

J is TRBJ2-3 and V is TRBV19, with 8 positions matching TRBD1. Germline assignment: CDR1 LNHDA and CDR2 SQIVND (reference sequence). The trim removed 4 bases at V and 5 bases at J, leaving 8 bases unmatched. This CDR3 is built from 15 residues. CDR3 residues: CASSTRQGPLDTQYF. CDR3 coding DNA: TGTGCCAGTAGTACGCGACAGGGGCCGTTAGATACGCAGTATTTT. Variable domain in full (rest from reference TRBV19 and TRBJ2-3): DGGITQSPKYLFRKEGQNVTLSCEQNLNHDAMYWYRQDPGQGLRLIYYSQIVNDFQKGDIAEGYSVSREKKESFPLTVTSAQKNPTAFYLCASSTRQGPLDTQYFGPGTRLTVL.

The chain uses TRBV27 and TRBJ1-2; TRBD1 matches 8 bases. Germline values: CDR1 MNHEY, CDR2 SMNVEV (reference sequence). V shed 4 bases, J shed 3 bases, and the junction held 1 base outside the gene matches. This CDR3 spans 13 amino acids. CDR3 in amino acids: CASSYRGDYGYTF. Here the CDR3 DNA reads TGTGCCAGCAGTTACAGGGGGGACTATGGCTACACCTTC.

This clone was seen many times. The V gene is TRBV2, the J gene TRBJ2-1; D is possibly TRBD2 (7 bases). The CDR3 spans 15 residues. V lost 7 bases to trimming and J lost 3 bases, with 16 bases between them. Germline V gives CDR1 SNHLY, CDR2 FYNNEI. DNA of the CDR3: TGTGCCAGCACTGCGGGGGCTGCTAACTACAATGAGCAGTTCTTC. Translated, it gives CASTAGAANYNEQFF.

In its sample, this clone was seen a few times. V usage is TRBV6-5 and J usage is TRBJ1-5; weak D call: TRBD1 (5 bases). The CDR3 spans 15 residues. Trimming cost V 6 bases and J 0 bases, with 12 bases left between them. Germline loops: CDR1 MNHEY, CDR2 SVGAGI. CDR3 amino acids: CASSSTAYSNQPQHF. Written as DNA, the CDR3 is TGTGCCAGCAGCTCGACAGCTTATAGCAATCAGCCCCAGCATTTT.

The chain recombines TRBV24-1 with TRBJ1-1, with 8 bases aligning to TRBD1. The CDR3 covers 14 residues. Trimming removed 4 bases from V and 4 bases from J; junction bases left unmatched: 4. Germline CDR1 KGHDR, CDR2 SFDVKD. CDR3 DNA sequence: TGTGCCACCAGTGACCCCGGGACAGGCACTGAAGCTTTCTTT. Translated: CATSDPGTGTEAFF.